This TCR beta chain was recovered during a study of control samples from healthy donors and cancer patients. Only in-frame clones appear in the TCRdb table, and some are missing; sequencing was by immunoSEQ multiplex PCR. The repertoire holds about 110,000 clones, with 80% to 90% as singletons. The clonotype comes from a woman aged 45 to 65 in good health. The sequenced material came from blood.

CDR3 sequence (DNA): TGTGCCAGCAGCGTAGAACCTAGCGGGAGGGCCACGAATGAGCAGTTCTTC. It translates to CASSVEPSGRATNEQFF. The gene calls are TRBV7-2 and TRBJ2-1, with TRBD2 matching over 12 bases. CDR1 is SGHTA and CDR2 is FQGNSA in the germline V gene. V lost 5 bases and J lost 7; bases outside the gene matches: 12. This CDR3 region has 17 residues.